A single sample is the source of the 9 T cell receptor beta chains below, sequenced in a study of T cell responses to AZD1222 COVID-19 vaccine. Clones were read by immunoSEQ multiplex PCR, and TCRdb kept only the in-frame ones, dropping some. The profile shows around 99,000 clones, just over 90% of them singletons. Specimen: peripheral blood, collected 28 days after the second AZD1222 dose. The source of these receptors is an adult who received the AZD1222 COVID-19 vaccine.

The CDR3 DNA sequence: TGTGCCAGCAGAGGAGGGGGGTGGGGAGATACGCAGTATTTT. As protein: CASRGGGWGDTQYF. The chain combines TRBV5-4 with TRBJ2-3; possibly TRBD1 or TRBD2 for D (6 bases each). V lost 5 bases and J lost 5, with 15 bases in between. The CDR3 totals 14 residues. Germline-derived CDR1 and CDR2 are SGHNT and YYREEE (reference sequence).

This sequence joins TRBV6-5 and TRBJ2-2; tentative D call: TRBD2 (7 bases). The CDR3 runs to 15 residues. Germline CDR1 MNHEY, CDR2 SVGAGI. Trimming took 6 bases from V and 4 from J, leaving 15 bases between them. The CDR3 DNA sequence: TGTGCCAGCAGGCAACAGGGAGGGTCCACCGGGGAGCTGTTTTTT. Translated, it gives CASRQQGGSTGELFF.

The chain is built from TRBV28 and TRBJ2-5; possible D gene TRBD1, 6 bases. CDR1 is MDHEN and CDR2 is SYDVKM in the germline V gene. This CDR3 has 13 amino acids. The V end lost 6 bases, the J end lost 2 bases, and 10 bases lay between the germline ends. The CDR3 bases are TGTGCCAGCAGGAAACAGGGACAAGAGACCCAGTACTTC. Translation gives CASRKQGQETQYF. Together with reference TRBV28 and TRBJ2-5, the CDR3 gives the full variable domain: DVKVTQSSRYLVKRTGEKVFLECVQDMDHENMFWYRQDPGLGLRLIYFSYDVKMKEKGDIPEGYSVSREKKERFSLILESASTNQTSMYLCASRKQGQETQYFGPGTRLLVL.

This rearrangement joins TRBV9 to TRBJ1-2, with 8 bases fitting TRBD1. This CDR3 has 20 residues. Germline-derived CDR1 and CDR2 are SGDLS and YYNGEE. Trimming took 0 bases from V and 4 from J; bases not matched to a gene: 20. The CDR3 here is CASSVAGSRAGGVLSYGYTF. Written as DNA, the CDR3 is TGTGCCAGCAGCGTAGCAGGTAGTAGGGCAGGGGGCGTTCTTTCCTATGGCTACACCTTC.

This chain uses TRBV4-1 with TRBJ2-7; 7 bases line up with TRBD1. With 1 base clipped from V and 1 base from J, the junction kept 4 bases outside the gene matches. CDR3 length equals 15 residues. Germline CDR1 and CDR2: MGHRA and YSYEKL. The CDR3 loop reads CASSQGQGGSYEQYF. As DNA, the CDR3 is TGCGCCAGCAGCCAAGGACAGGGCGGTTCCTACGAGCAGTACTTC.

The chain's CDR3 is CASRPTGGDYGYTF. The CDR3 DNA reads as TGTGCCAGCAGGCCTACAGGGGGCGACTATGGCTACACCTTC. The genes are TRBV27 and TRBJ1-2; TRBD1 agrees at 9 bases. The V and J ends lost 6 bases and 3 bases, in that order; junction bases with no gene match: 5. CDR1 and CDR2 from the germline V gene are MNHEY and SMNVEV (reference sequence). The CDR3 has 14 amino acids.

This clone is large. The chain recombines TRBV28 with TRBJ1-1; D is unresolved. CDR1 and CDR2 from the germline V gene are MDHEN and SYDVKM. This CDR3 has 15 residues. Trimming took off 5 bases at V and 12 bases at J, with 25 bases between the two ends. The CDR3 DNA is TGTGCCAGCAGTCCTATGGCCTGGACGGACCCTGGGTCTTTCTTT. Translation: CASSPMAWTDPGSFF.

This clone was seen more than once but under ten times. The gene calls are TRBV4-3 and TRBJ1-3, with D tentatively TRBD1 (5 bases). CDR3 size: 15 residues. Trimming removed 0 bases at V and 2 bases at J, with 8 bases between. Germline values: CDR1 LGHNA, CDR2 YSLEER. CDR3 DNA: TGCGCCAGCAGCCAAGAGGGGGTTCCTGGAAACACCATATATTTT. Translated, it gives CASSQEGVPGNTIYF.

V and J are TRBV5-1 and TRBJ2-1, with 11 bases matching TRBD2. Germline trimming cut 6 bases from V and 3 bases from J; bases unmatched to any gene: 2. Germline CDR1 and CDR2: SGHRS and YFSETQ. The CDR3 length is 14 residues. The CDR3 coding sequence is TGCGCCAGCAAACTAGCGGGAGACTACAATGAGCAGTTCTTC. This encodes CASKLAGDYNEQFF. Looking up the rest from reference TRBV5-1 and TRBJ2-1 gives the full variable domain: KAGVTQTPRYLIKTRGQQVTLSCSPISGHRSVSWYQQTPGQGLQFLFEYFSETQRNKGNFPGRFSGRQFSNSRSEMNVSTLELGDSALYLCASKLAGDYNEQFFGPGTRLTVL.